This record concerns one TCR beta chain sequence. Its matching antigen is unknown. The sample is drawn from a study of beta chain features in type 1 diabetes. Study observations and caveats: Type 1 diabetes patients had TCRB CDR3s that were shorter (moderately but significantly so) in all four CD4+ subsets. Possibly, sequencing cDNA over-represented cells that had high TCR expression levels. Reduced insertions and increased deletions marked VDJ junctions in type 1 diabetes patients.

V was trimmed by 0 bases and J by 7 bases, leaving 18 bases between them. The CDR3 runs to 16 residues. Germline V gives CDR1 SGHAT, CDR2 FQNNGV. The investigators reverse transcribed all of the isolated RNA, so they sequenced expressed TCRB transcripts. The assay was immunoSEQ multiplex PCR, and TCRdb's table has in-frame clones only and misses some. The table lists approximately 200,000 clones, over 8.5% of them singletons. Sequencing was performed on naive CD4+ T cells from blood. The chain employs TRBV11-2 and TRBJ2-5; D is unclear. The TCR sequence derives from a woman aged 18-29 years in good health. DNA for the CDR3: TGTGCCAGCAGCTTAGATCTCCGAGCGCGAGGCTGGACCCAGTACTTC. It yields the protein CASSLDLRARGWTQYF.